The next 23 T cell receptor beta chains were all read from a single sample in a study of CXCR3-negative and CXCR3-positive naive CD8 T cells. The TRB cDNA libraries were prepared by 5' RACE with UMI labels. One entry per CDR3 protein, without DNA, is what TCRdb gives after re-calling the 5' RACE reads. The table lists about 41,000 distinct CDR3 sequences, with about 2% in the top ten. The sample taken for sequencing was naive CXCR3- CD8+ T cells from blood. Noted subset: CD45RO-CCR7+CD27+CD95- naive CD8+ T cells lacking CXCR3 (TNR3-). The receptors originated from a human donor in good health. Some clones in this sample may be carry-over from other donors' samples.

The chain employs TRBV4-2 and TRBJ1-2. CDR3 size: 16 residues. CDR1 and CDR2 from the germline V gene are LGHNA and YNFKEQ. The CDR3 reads CASSQDVTYSNYGYTF.

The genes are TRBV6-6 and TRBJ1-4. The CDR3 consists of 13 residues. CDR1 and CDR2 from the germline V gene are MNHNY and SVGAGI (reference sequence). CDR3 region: CASNVRGREKLFF.

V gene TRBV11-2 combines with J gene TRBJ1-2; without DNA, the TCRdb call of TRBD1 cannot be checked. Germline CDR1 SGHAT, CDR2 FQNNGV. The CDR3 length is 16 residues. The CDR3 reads CASSLATAPTNYGYTF.

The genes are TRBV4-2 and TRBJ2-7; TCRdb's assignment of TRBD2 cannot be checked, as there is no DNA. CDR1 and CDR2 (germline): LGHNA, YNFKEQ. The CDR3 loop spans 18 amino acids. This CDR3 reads CASSQKTSGRATAYEQYF.

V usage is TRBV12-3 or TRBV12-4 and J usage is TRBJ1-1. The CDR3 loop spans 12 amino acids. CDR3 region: CASSLVRGQAFF.

CDR3 loop: CASSGLTGPYNEQFF. The genes are TRBV27 and TRBJ2-1; TCRdb's assignment of TRBD1 cannot be checked, as there is no DNA. Germline V CDR1 and CDR2: MNHEY, SMNVEV (reference sequence). The CDR3 totals 15 residues.

CDR3 in amino acids: CSARDPLVWNEQFF. The V and J genes are TRBV20-1 and TRBJ2-1; the D call of TRBD1 rests on TCRdb alone, since no DNA is present to check it. The germline V gene has CDR1 DFQATT and CDR2 SNEGSKA (reference sequence). CDR3 length: 14 residues.

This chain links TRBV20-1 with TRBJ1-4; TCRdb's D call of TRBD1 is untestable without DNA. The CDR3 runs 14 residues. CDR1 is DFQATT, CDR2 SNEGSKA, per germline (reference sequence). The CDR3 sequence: CSARGQGSGEKLLF.

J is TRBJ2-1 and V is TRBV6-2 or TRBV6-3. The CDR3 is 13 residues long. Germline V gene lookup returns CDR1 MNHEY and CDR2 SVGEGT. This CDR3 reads CASSYRLDNEQFF.

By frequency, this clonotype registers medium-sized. The CDR3 is CASSWTRQEQYF. J is TRBJ2-7 and V is TRBV5-6; absent DNA, TCRdb's TRBD1 call cannot be checked. CDR1 SGHDT and CDR2 YYEEEE come from the germline V gene. This CDR3 contains 12 residues.

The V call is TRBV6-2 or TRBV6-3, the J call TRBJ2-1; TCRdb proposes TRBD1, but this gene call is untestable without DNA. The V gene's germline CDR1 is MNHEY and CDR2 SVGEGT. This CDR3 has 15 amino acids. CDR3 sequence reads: CASSQLMGGYNEQFF.

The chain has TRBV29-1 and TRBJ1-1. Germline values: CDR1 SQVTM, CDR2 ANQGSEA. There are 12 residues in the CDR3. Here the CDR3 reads CSAKTQNTEAFF.

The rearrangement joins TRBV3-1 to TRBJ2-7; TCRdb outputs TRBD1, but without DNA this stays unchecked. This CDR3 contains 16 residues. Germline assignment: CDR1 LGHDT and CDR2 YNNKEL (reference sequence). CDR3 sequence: CASSQRPGQGAYEQYF.

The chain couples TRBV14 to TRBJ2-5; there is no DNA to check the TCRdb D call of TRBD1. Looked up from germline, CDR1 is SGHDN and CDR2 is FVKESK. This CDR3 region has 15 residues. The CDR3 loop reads CASSRRQGAGETQYF.

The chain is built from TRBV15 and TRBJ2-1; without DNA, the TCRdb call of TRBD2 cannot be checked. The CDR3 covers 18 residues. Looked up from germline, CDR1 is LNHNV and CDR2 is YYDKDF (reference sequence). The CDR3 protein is CATSSPGLGRQVKDEQFF. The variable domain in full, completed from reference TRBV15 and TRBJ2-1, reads DAMVIQNPRYQVTQFGKPVTLSCSQTLNHNVMYWYQQKSSQAPKLLFHYYDKDFNNEADTPDNFQSRRPNTSFCFLDIRSPGLGDTAMYLCATSSPGLGRQVKDEQFFGPGTRLTVL.

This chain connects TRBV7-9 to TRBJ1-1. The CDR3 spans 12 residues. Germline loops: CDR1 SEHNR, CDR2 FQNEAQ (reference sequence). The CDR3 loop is CASSLDHTEAFF. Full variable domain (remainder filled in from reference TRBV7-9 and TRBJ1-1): DTGVSQNPRHKITKRGQNVTFRCDPISEHNRLYWYRQTLGQGPEFLTYFQNEAQLEKSRLLSDRFSAERPKGSFSTLEIQRTEQGDSAMYLCASSLDHTEAFFGQGTRLTVV.

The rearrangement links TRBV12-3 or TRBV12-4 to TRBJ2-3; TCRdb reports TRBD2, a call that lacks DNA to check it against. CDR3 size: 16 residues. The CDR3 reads CASRRTSGGEWDTQYF.

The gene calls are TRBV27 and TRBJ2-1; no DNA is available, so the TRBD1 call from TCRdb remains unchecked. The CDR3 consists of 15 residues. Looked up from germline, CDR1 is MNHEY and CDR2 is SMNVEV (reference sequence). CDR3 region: CASIPRGTDYNEQFF.

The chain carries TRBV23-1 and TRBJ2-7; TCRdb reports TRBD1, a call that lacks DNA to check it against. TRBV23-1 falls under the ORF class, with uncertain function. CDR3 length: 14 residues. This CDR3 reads CASSQQNRGYEQYF.

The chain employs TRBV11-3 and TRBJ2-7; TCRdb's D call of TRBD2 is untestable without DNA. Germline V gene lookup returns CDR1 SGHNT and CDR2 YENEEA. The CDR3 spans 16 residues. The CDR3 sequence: CASSPEEGPGDYEQYF.

The CDR3 region is CASTTYATNEKLFF. The rearrangement uses TRBV6-2 or TRBV6-3 and TRBJ1-4. CDR3 length: 14 amino acids. Germline assignment: CDR1 MNHEY and CDR2 SVGEGT.

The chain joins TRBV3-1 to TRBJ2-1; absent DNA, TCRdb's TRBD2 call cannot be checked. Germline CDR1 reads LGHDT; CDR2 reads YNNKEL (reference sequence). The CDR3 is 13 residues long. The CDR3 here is CASSDPAFNEQFF.

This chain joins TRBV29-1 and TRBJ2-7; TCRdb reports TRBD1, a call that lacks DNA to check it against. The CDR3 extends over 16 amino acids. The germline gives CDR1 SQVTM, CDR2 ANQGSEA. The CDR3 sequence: CSVLGISGIRSYEQYF.